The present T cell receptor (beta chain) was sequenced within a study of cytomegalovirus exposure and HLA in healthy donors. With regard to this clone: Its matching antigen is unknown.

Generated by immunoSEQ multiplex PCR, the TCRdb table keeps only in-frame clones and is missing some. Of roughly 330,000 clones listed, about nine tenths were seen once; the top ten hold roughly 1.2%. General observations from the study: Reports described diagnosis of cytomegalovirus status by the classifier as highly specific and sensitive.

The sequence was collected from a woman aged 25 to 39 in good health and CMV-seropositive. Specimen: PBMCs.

The chain's CDR3 is CASTLDSSSYEQYF. CDR3 nucleotide sequence: TGTGCCAGTACTTTAGACTCTAGTTCCTACGAGCAGTACTTC. The chain joins TRBV2 to TRBJ2-7, with no clear D. CDR1 is SNHLY, CDR2 FYNNEI, per germline. CDR3 length equals 14 residues. Trimming removed 9 bases at V and 1 base at J, with 16 bases between.